Following are 18 T cell receptor beta chains from one sample sequenced in a study of T-cell reconstitution after alpha-beta-depleted transplantation in children. Researchers prepared the TCRbeta library using unique molecular identifiers, the study reports. MiXCR, run by TCRdb on the PCR reads, gives a single entry per CDR3 protein. The sample yields 500,000 or so distinct CDR3 sequences, approximately 32% seen once. The sequencing here drew on PBMCs from the stem cell graft donor, taken from the stem cell graft. These receptors all stem from a human donor who donated a stem cell graft to a child with aplastic anemia.

For the CDR3, the DNA is TGTGCCAGCAGCCTGGGGGCGGGGATATACAATGAGCAGTTCTTC. This gives the protein CASSLGAGIYNEQFF. The chain uses TRBV7-9 and TRBJ2-1, with D perhaps given as TRBD1 or TRBD2 (6 bases each). The V gene's germline CDR1 is SEHNR and CDR2 FQNEAQ (reference sequence). The CDR3 runs to 15 residues. Trimming removed 5 bases from V and 4 bases from J, with 15 bases in between.

The chain links TRBV4-3 to TRBJ2-4; 10 bases are shared with TRBD2. CDR3 size: 18 residues. Germline CDR1 reads LGHNA; CDR2 reads YSLEER. V shed 4 bases, J shed 7 bases, and the junction held 16 bases outside the gene matches. The CDR3 spells CASSPGTSANKWGNIQYF. The CDR3 bases are TGCGCCAGCAGCCCTGGGACTAGCGCTAACAAGTGGGGGAACATTCAGTACTTC.

The rearrangement joins TRBV11-2 to TRBJ1-2; tentatively, D is TRBD1 (6 bases). CDR3 length: 18 amino acids. Trimming removed 1 base at V and 0 bases at J, with 18 bases between. CDR1 and CDR2 (germline): SGHAT, FQNNGV. CDR3 amino acids: CASSLGLTGQSSNYGYTF. In nucleotides, the CDR3 is TGTGCCAGCAGCTTAGGTCTGACAGGCCAATCCTCTAACTATGGCTACACCTTC. Full variable domain (rest looked up from reference TRBV11-2 and TRBJ1-2): EAGVAQSPRYKIIEKRQSVAFWCNPISGHATLYWYQQILGQGPKLLIQFQNNGVVDDSQLPKDRFSAERLKGVDSTLKIQPAKLEDSAVYLCASSLGLTGQSSNYGYTFGSGTRLTVV.

This chain links TRBV5-5 with TRBJ1-1; D not resolved. Trimming removed 1 base at V and 4 bases at J, with 11 bases between. From germline, CDR1 is SGHKS and CDR2 YYEKEE (reference sequence). The CDR3 runs to 14 residues. The CDR3 DNA follows: TGTGCCAGCAGCTTGATATCGACGGGCACTGAAGCTTTCTTT. It specifies CASSLISTGTEAFF. Full variable domain (rest looked up from reference TRBV5-5 and TRBJ1-1): DAGVTQSPTHLIKTRGQQVTLRCSPISGHKSVSWYQQVLGQGPQFIFQYYEKEERGRGNFPDRFSARQFPNYSSELNVNALLLGDSALYLCASSLISTGTEAFFGQGTRLTVV.

The chain recombines TRBV20-1 with TRBJ2-1, with 8 bases lining up with TRBD2. J lost 5 bases, V lost 4 bases, and 19 bases had no gene match. This CDR3 is 18 amino acids long. Germline loops: CDR1 DFQATT, CDR2 SNEGSKA (reference sequence). The CDR3 DNA follows: TGCAGTGCTACCCCCACCGTGGCTAGCGGGCAACTCCACAATGAGCAGTTCTTC. Translating gives CSATPTVASGQLHNEQFF.

The chain carries TRBV9 and TRBJ2-2; tentative D call: TRBD2 (5 bases). V was pared by 0 bases and J by 4 bases, with 10 bases between. Germline V gene data show CDR1 as SGDLS and CDR2 as YYNGEE. The CDR3 has 15 amino acids. In nucleotides, the CDR3 is TGTGCCAGCAGCGTAGGACGGGGAGTCACCGGGGAGCTGTTTTTT. It encodes CASSVGRGVTGELFF.

V gene TRBV15 combines with J gene TRBJ1-1; the D gene is possibly TRBD1 (5 bases). CDR3 length: 11 amino acids. V was clipped by 8 bases and J by 5 bases, with 9 bases between them. The germline V gene has CDR1 LNHNV and CDR2 YYDKDF (reference sequence). This CDR3 reads CATHGGTEAFF. CDR3 DNA: TGTGCCACCCATGGGGGTACTGAAGCTTTCTTT.

V is TRBV30 and J is TRBJ2-6; TRBD2 is a possible D gene (6 bases). The CDR3 is 14 residues long. Germline values: CDR1 GTSNPN, CDR2 SVGIG (reference sequence). Trimming shortened V by 3 bases and J by 2 bases, and 8 bases separated the two germline ends. CDR3 in DNA: TGTGCCTGGAGCACGGGGGCTGGGGCCAACGTCCTGACTTTC. Its translation: CAWSTGAGANVLTF.

This clonotype was detected only a few times. The chain employs TRBV20-1 and TRBJ1-5, with 10 bases that match TRBD1. Germline-derived CDR1 and CDR2 are DFQATT and SNEGSKA (reference sequence). The CDR3 runs to 15 residues. V trimming: 4 bases; J trimming: 3 bases; junction bases outside the gene matches: 6. CDR3 protein: CSATRQGAFNQPQHF. In DNA form, the CDR3 reads TGCAGTGCTACTCGACAGGGGGCATTCAATCAGCCCCAGCATTTT.

At least ten counts were recorded for this clonotype. The V gene is TRBV20-1, the J gene TRBJ1-1, with D hard to call. Trimming removed 4 bases from V and 1 base from J, with 4 bases in between. Germline lookup yields CDR1 DFQATT and CDR2 SNEGSKA (reference sequence). The CDR3 is made up of 11 amino acids. CDR3 bases: TGCAGTGCTACCGGGAACACTGAAGCTTTCTTT. Translation gives CSATGNTEAFF.

This clonotype was seen a few times. The J gene is TRBJ1-5, the V gene TRBV6-5; D remains unclear. V was cut by 1 base and J by 6 bases, with 7 bases left in between. Germline CDR1 reads MNHEY; CDR2 reads SVGAGI. The CDR3 spans 13 residues. CDR3 DNA sequence: TGTGCCAGCAGTTACTTGGAAGGTCAGCCCCAGCATTTT. This encodes CASSYLEGQPQHF.

In its sample, this clonotype was seen a few times. The chain has TRBV5-6 and TRBJ2-3; tentative D call: TRBD1 (8 bases). Deletions cut 4 bases from V and 2 bases from J, with 35 bases between. The CDR3 is made up of 22 amino acids. Germline V gene data show CDR1 as SGHDT and CDR2 as YYEEEE. CDR3 bases: TGTGCCAGCAGCACCGGAGACAGGGGTGTGCCTAGGGCTAGCGGAGTCACAGATACGCAGTATTTT. It translates to CASSTGDRGVPRASGVTDTQYF.

The chain joins TRBV18 to TRBJ2-7, with 8 bases fitting TRBD1. Germline loops: CDR1 KGHSH, CDR2 LQKENI. CDR3 length: 16 amino acids. Trimming cost V 0 bases and J 2 bases; bases outside gene matches: 6. CDR3 residues: CASSPPTGTGAYEQYF. CDR3 coding DNA: TGTGCCAGCTCACCACCCACCGGGACAGGAGCCTACGAGCAGTACTTC.

The chain recombines TRBV6-1 with TRBJ2-1; D is possibly TRBD2 (6 bases). This CDR3 comprises 12 residues. Germline CDR1 is MNHNS and CDR2 is SASEGT. V was cut by 3 bases and J by 14 bases, with 14 bases left in between. CDR3 protein: CASSDSTGEEFF. CDR3 nucleotide sequence: TGTGCCAGCAGTGATTCGACGGGGGAGGAGTTCTTC.

The chain employs TRBV20-1 and TRBJ2-1; the D call may be TRBD1 or TRBD2 (5 bases each). The CDR3 length is 14 residues. V gave up 3 bases and J gave up 2 bases, with 11 bases separating them. Germline V gene lookup returns CDR1 DFQATT and CDR2 SNEGSKA (reference sequence). CDR3 region: CSASRDGPYNEQFF. The DNA for the CDR3 is TGCAGTGCTAGCAGGGACGGTCCCTACAATGAGCAGTTCTTC.

The rearrangement links TRBV27 to TRBJ1-3; 7 bases map to TRBD1. The length of the CDR3 is 18 residues. With 6 bases clipped from V and 0 bases from J, the junction kept 14 bases outside the gene matches. Germline CDR1 is MNHEY and CDR2 is SMNVEV (reference sequence). CDR3 in DNA: TGTGCCAGCAGCCTACTGACAGGGATTGACGTCTCTGGAAACACCATATATTTT. Translated, it gives CASSLLTGIDVSGNTIYF.

This clonotype was seen a few times. This rearrangement joins TRBV6-1 to TRBJ1-5, with D possibly matching TRBD1 (6 bases). Germline assignment: CDR1 MNHNS and CDR2 SASEGT. The CDR3 has 16 residues. Trimming shortened V by 5 bases and J by 0 bases, and 14 bases separated the two germline ends. CDR3 sequence: CASSTGTPNSNQPQHF. In nucleotides, the CDR3 is TGTGCCAGCAGTACCGGGACACCAAATAGCAATCAGCCCCAGCATTTT.

This clonotype was seen a handful of times. This chain links TRBV20-1 with TRBJ1-3; D unclear. Germline-derived CDR1 and CDR2 are DFQATT and SNEGSKA (reference sequence). This CDR3 is built from 14 residues. V lost 0 bases, J lost 4 bases, and 10 bases lay in between. CDR3 protein: CSARDLDSGNTIYF. CDR3 DNA sequence: TGCAGTGCTAGAGATCTTGATAGCGGAAACACCATATATTTT.